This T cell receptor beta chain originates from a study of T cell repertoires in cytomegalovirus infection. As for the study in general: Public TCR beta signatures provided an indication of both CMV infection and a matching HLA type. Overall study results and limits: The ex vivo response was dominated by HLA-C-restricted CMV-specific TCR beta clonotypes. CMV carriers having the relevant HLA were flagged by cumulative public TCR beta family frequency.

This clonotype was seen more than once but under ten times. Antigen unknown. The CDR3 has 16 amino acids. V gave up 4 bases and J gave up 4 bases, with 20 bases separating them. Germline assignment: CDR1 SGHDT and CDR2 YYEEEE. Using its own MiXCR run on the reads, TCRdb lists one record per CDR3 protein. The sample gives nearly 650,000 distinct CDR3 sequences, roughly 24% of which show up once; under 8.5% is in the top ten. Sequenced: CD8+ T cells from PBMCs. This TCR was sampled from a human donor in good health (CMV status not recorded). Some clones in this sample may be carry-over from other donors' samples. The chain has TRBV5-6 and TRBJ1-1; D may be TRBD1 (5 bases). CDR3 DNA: TGTGCCAGCAGCGCCTGGATCCAGGGAGATGGCACTGAAGCTTTCTTT. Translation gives CASSAWIQGDGTEAFF.